This TCR beta chain is drawn from a study of graft-versus-host responses after intestinal transplantation. Overall study: Transplants were multivisceral, liver-intestinal, or isolated intestinal.

Assay used: immunoSEQ multiplex PCR; TCRdb lists only in-frame clones, some missing. The sample includes around 130,000 clones, around 94% of them seen just once. The CDR3 covers 20 residues. With 1 base clipped from V and 0 bases from J, the junction kept 15 bases outside the gene matches. As concerns this clone: Its antigen remains unknown.

Study-level findings and limits: Present in recipient marrow, GvH clones included some that appeared first in ileum or blood.

The genes are TRBV23-1 and TRBJ1-3; 7 bases agree with TRBD1. TRBV23-1 is filed as an ORF, its function uncertain. This TCR derives from a human donor who received an intestinal transplant. The specimen was unstimulated CD4+ T cells sorted from spleen or lymph node cells, collected before intestinal transplant. CDR3 sequence reads: CASSQYLVGRTGSSGNTIYF. In nucleotides, the CDR3 is TGCGCCAGCAGTCAATACCTTGTTGGTAGGACAGGCAGCTCTGGAAACACCATATATTTT.